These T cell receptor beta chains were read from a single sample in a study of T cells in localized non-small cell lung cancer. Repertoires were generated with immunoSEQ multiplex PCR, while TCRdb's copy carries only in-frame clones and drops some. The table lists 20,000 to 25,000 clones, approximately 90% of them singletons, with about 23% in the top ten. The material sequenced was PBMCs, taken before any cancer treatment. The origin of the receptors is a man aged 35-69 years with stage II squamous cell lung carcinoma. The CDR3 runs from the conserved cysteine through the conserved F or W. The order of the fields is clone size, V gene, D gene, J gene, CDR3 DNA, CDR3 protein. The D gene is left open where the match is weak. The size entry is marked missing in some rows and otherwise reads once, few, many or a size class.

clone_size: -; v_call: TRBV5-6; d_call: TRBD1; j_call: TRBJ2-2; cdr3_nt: TGTGCCAGCAGACTGGACAGGATGAACACCGGGGAGCTGTTTTTT; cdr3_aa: CASRLDRMNTGELFF
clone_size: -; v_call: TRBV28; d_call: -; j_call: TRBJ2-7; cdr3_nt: TGTGCCAGCAGTTTAAGCACCTCCTACGAGCAGTACTTC; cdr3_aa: CASSLSTSYEQYF
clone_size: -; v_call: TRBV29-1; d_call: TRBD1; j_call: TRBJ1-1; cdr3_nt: TGCAGCGCTATACAGGGGATGAACACTGAAGCTCTCTTT; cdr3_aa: CSAIQGMNTEALF
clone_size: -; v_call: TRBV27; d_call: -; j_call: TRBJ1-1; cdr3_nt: TGTGCCAGCAGTTTAGTGGGGGCAGGACGGGAAAACACTGAAGCTTTCTTT; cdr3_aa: CASSLVGAGRENTEAFF
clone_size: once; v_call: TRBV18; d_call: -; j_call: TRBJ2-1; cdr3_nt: TGTGCCAGCGGCTTCCTTGACGATCGGGCCTACAATGAGCAGTTCTTC; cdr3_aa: CASGFLDDRAYNEQFF
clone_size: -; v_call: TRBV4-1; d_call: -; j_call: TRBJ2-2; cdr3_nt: TGCGCCAGCAGCCAAGTATTCGCCGGGAACAGGAACCGGGAGCTGTTTTTT; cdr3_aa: CASSQVFAGNRNRELFF
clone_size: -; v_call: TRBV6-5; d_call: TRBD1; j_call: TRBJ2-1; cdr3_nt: TGTGCCAGCACCGGCGGGACAGGGGCTTACAATGAGCAGTTCTTC; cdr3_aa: CASTGGTGAYNEQFF
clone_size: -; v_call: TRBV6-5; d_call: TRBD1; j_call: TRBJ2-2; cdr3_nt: TGTGCCAGCAGTTACCAGGGGGCGAACACCGGGGAGCTGTTTTTT; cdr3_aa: CASSYQGANTGELFF
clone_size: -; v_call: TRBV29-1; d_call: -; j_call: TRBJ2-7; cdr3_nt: TGCAGCGTTGAGGTCCCCCCGTATGACAGTAGGAGGGCGACCTACGAGCAGTACTTC; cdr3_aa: CSVEVPPYDSRRATYEQYF
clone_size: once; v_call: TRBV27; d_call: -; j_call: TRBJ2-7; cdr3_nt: TGTGCCAGCAGTCAAATCCGGGAAAGACCCTCCTACGAGCAGTACTTC; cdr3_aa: CASSQIRERPSYEQYF
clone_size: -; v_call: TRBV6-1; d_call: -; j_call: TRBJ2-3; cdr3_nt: TGTGCCAGCATACTGCCGGTGGAAGATACGCAGTATTTT; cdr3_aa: CASILPVEDTQYF
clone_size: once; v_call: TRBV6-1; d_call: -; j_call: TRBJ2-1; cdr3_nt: TGTGCCAGCAGTGAAGCACAGAACAATGAGCAGTTCTTC; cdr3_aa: CASSEAQNNEQFF
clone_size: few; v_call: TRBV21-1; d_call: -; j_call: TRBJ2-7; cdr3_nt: TGTGCCAGCAGCAACAGGGACAGCGGCGAGCAGTACTTC; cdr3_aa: CASSNRDSGEQYF
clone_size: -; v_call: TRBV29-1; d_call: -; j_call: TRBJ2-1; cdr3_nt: TGCAGCGGAACATCCCGCCTGGGGGACAATGAGCAGTTCTTC; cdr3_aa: CSGTSRLGDNEQFF
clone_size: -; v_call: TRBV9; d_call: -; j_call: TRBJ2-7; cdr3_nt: TGTGCCAGCATAAAGTTCTACGAGCAGTACTTC; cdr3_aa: CASIKFYEQYF
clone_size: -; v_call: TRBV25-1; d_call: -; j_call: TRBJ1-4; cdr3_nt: TGTGCCAGCAGTGAAAGGGTCGGATTTAATGAAAAACTGTTTTTT; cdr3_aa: CASSERVGFNEKLFF
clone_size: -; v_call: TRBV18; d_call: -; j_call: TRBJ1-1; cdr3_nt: TGTGCCAGCTCACCGTCCTTGAGGATGAACACTGAAGCTTTCTTT; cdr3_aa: CASSPSLRMNTEAFF
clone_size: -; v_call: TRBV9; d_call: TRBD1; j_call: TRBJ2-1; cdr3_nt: TGTGCCAGCAGCGTACACCCCGGGACAGCGTCCAGTGAGCAGTTCTTC; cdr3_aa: CASSVHPGTASSEQFF
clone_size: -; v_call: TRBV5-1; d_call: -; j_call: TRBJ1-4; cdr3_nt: TGCGCCAGCAGCCGTGACCCGCAAACTAATGAAAAACTGTTTTTT; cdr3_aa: CASSRDPQTNEKLFF
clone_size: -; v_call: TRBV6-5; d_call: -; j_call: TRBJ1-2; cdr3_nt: TGTGCCAGCAGTTCCCGGGGAGCCTACTATGGCTACACCTTC; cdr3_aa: CASSSRGAYYGYTF
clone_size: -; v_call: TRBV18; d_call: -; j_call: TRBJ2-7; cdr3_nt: TGTGCCAGCTCACAAATGACCCGTGGCTACGAGCAGTACTTC; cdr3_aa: CASSQMTRGYEQYF
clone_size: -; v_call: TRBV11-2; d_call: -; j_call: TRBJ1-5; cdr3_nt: TGTGCCAGCAGCTCCGACAGGTTTAATCAGCCCCAGCATTTT; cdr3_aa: CASSSDRFNQPQHF
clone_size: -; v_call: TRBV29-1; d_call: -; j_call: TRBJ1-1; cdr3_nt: TGCAGCGCTTCGACAGGTGTGTTGGGAACTGAAGCTTTCTTT; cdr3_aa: CSASTGVLGTEAFF
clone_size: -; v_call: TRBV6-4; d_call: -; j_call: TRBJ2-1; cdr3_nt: TGTGCCAGCAGTGACGAACCCGGCAGGCCAGACAATGAGCAGTTCTTC; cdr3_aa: CASSDEPGRPDNEQFF
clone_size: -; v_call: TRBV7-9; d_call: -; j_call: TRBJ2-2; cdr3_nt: TGTGCCAGCAGCTTCTCAGCGAACACCGGGGAGCTGTTTTTT; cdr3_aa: CASSFSANTGELFF